This is a list of T cell receptor beta chains from one sample in a study of blood T cells in healthy people across ages. TCRdb re-called the 5' RACE reads with MiXCR, one entry per CDR3 protein. The sample yields hundreds of thousands of distinct CDR3 sequences, approximately 50% seen once. The specimen sequenced was blood. The source of these receptors is a man between 60 and 70 years old in good health. Both conserved end residues are part of each CDR3. A D gene is named only where the DNA matches it firmly. The size field is filled for only some rows; it gives once, few, many or a size class.

CDR3 length: 12
clone size: many
D gene: .
V gene: TRBV18
J gene: TRBJ1-4
CDR3 DNA: TGTGCCAGCTCGCCAGGAAATGAAAAACTGTTTTTT
CDR3 protein: CASSPGNEKLFF

CDR3 length: 13
clone size: many
D gene: .
V gene: TRBV29-1
J gene: TRBJ1-2
CDR3 DNA: TGCAGCGGTCTTACAGCGACTAACTATGGCTACACCTTC
CDR3 protein: CSGLTATNYGYTF

CDR3 length: 15
clone size: .
D gene: .
V gene: TRBV7-2
J gene: TRBJ2-7
CDR3 DNA: TGTGCCAGCAGCTTGAGCCAGATCCAGAACTACGAGCAGTACTTC
CDR3 protein: CASSLSQIQNYEQYF

CDR3 length: 14
clone size: .
D gene: .
V gene: TRBV5-1
J gene: TRBJ2-2
CDR3 DNA: TGCGCCAGCAGGGATCAGGGGATGTCCGGGGAGCTGTTTTTT
CDR3 protein: CASRDQGMSGELFF

CDR3 length: 12
clone size: .
D gene: TRBD1
V gene: TRBV2
J gene: TRBJ2-5
CDR3 DNA: TGTGCCACCAGACAGGGAAGAGTGACCCAGTACTTC
CDR3 protein: CATRQGRVTQYF

CDR3 length: 14
clone size: few
D gene: TRBD1
V gene: TRBV4-2
J gene: TRBJ2-5
CDR3 DNA: TGTGCCAGCAGCCGACAGGGGAAAGGGGAGACCCAGTACTTC
CDR3 protein: CASSRQGKGETQYF

CDR3 length: 15
clone size: .
D gene: TRBD2
V gene: TRBV6-5
J gene: TRBJ2-7
CDR3 DNA: TGTGCCAGCACTGTTTTTCGGGGGGGAACCTACGAGCAGTACTTC
CDR3 protein: CASTVFRGGTYEQYF

CDR3 length: 14
clone size: .
D gene: .
V gene: TRBV5-1
J gene: TRBJ2-3
CDR3 DNA: TGCGCCAGCAGGAGGGACAAGAGCACAGATACGCAGTATTTT
CDR3 protein: CASRRDKSTDTQYF

CDR3 length: 14
clone size: .
D gene: .
V gene: TRBV4-2
J gene: TRBJ2-5
CDR3 DNA: TGTGCCAGCAGCCAAGATGGAAGGGGAGAGACCCAGTACTTC
CDR3 protein: CASSQDGRGETQYF

CDR3 length: 14
clone size: .
D gene: .
V gene: TRBV4-1
J gene: TRBJ1-1
CDR3 DNA: TGCGCCAGCAGCCAAGCTGGGGTGGGCACTGAAGCTTTCTTT
CDR3 protein: CASSQAGVGTEAFF

CDR3 length: 14
clone size: few
D gene: .
V gene: TRBV4-2
J gene: TRBJ1-1
CDR3 DNA: TGTGCCAGCAGCCATTTGGACAGGAACACTGAAGCTTTCTTT
CDR3 protein: CASSHLDRNTEAFF

CDR3 length: 13
clone size: .
D gene: .
V gene: TRBV15
J gene: TRBJ1-4
CDR3 DNA: TGTGCCACCAGCAGAGGACGGCCCGACGAACTGTTTTTT
CDR3 protein: CATSRGRPDELFF

CDR3 length: 14
clone size: .
D gene: .
V gene: TRBV4-1
J gene: TRBJ2-5
CDR3 DNA: TGCGCCAGCAGCCAAGTCAGCAGGGTGGAGACCCAGTACTTC
CDR3 protein: CASSQVSRVETQYF

CDR3 length: 15
clone size: few
D gene: .
V gene: TRBV4-1
J gene: TRBJ1-6
CDR3 DNA: TGCGCCAGCAGCCCACGTTCCCAGAATAATTCACCCCTCCACTTT
CDR3 protein: CASSPRSQNNSPLHF

CDR3 length: 15
clone size: .
D gene: .
V gene: TRBV12-3/TRBV12-4
J gene: TRBJ2-5
CDR3 DNA: TGTGCCAGCAGCTCCCCTGGGGGTAGGGGGGAGACCCAGTACTTC
CDR3 protein: CASSSPGGRGETQYF

CDR3 length: 14
clone size: .
D gene: TRBD1
V gene: TRBV5-1
J gene: TRBJ2-1
CDR3 DNA: TGCGCCAGCAGCGTCGGGACAGCATACAATGAGCAGTTCTTC
CDR3 protein: CASSVGTAYNEQFF

CDR3 length: 15
clone size: once
D gene: TRBD2
V gene: TRBV20-1
J gene: TRBJ2-1
CDR3 DNA: TGCAGTGCCCCCAAGGCGGGCGGGGGGAACAATGAGCAGTTCTTC
CDR3 protein: CSAPKAGGGNNEQFF

CDR3 length: 15
clone size: once
D gene: TRBD1
V gene: TRBV7-6
J gene: TRBJ2-5
CDR3 DNA: TGTGCCAGCAGCTTAAATACAGGGGGCCGAGAGACCCAGTACTTC
CDR3 protein: CASSLNTGGRETQYF

CDR3 length: 12
clone size: .
D gene: .
V gene: TRBV5-5
J gene: TRBJ1-1
CDR3 DNA: TGTGCCAGCGGACTCCTAGGGCGTGGAGCTTTCTTT
CDR3 protein: CASGLLGRGAFF

CDR3 length: 14
clone size: many
D gene: TRBD1
V gene: TRBV9
J gene: TRBJ2-5
CDR3 DNA: TGTGCCAGCAGCTTAGTCGGGACAGAAGAGACCCAGTACTTC
CDR3 protein: CASSLVGTEETQYF

CDR3 length: 15
clone size: few
D gene: TRBD1
V gene: TRBV6-5
J gene: TRBJ2-5
CDR3 DNA: TGTGCCAGCAGTTACTCAGGGGGCGTTTACGGGACCCAGTACTTC
CDR3 protein: CASSYSGGVYGTQYF

CDR3 length: 15
clone size: .
D gene: .
V gene: TRBV6-5
J gene: TRBJ2-7
CDR3 DNA: TGTGCCAGCAGTTACGCCCAGGATGTCAACTACGAGCAGTACTTC
CDR3 protein: CASSYAQDVNYEQYF

CDR3 length: 16
clone size: .
D gene: TRBD2
V gene: TRBV20-1
J gene: TRBJ2-1
CDR3 DNA: TGCAGTGCTAGAGATCCGGGGGGGCTCTCCTACAATGAGCAGTTCTTC
CDR3 protein: CSARDPGGLSYNEQFF

CDR3 length: 15
clone size: .
D gene: .
V gene: TRBV3-1
J gene: TRBJ2-1
CDR3 DNA: TGTGCCAGCAGCCTACAGGGTACTCCGTCATATGAGCAGTTCTTC
CDR3 protein: CASSLQGTPSYEQFF

CDR3 length: 15
clone size: .
D gene: .
V gene: TRBV3-1
J gene: TRBJ1-4
CDR3 DNA: TGTGCCAGCAGCGACCGGACCACAAGGGGAGAAAAACTGTTTTTT
CDR3 protein: CASSDRTTRGEKLFF